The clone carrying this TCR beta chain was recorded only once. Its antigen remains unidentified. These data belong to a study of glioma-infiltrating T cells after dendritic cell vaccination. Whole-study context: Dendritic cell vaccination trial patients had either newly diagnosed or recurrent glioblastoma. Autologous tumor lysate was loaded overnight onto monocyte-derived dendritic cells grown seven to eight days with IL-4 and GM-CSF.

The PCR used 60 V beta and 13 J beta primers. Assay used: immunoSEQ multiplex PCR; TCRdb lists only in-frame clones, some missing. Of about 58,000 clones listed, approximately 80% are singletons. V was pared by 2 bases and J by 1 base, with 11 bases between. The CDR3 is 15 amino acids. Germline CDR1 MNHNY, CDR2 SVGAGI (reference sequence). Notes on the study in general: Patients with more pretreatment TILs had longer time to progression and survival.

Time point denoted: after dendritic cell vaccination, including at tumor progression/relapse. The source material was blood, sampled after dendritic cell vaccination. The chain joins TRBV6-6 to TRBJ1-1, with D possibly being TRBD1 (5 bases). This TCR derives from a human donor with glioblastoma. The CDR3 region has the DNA TGTGCCAGCAGTTACGCCCAGGGCAAGAACACTGAAGCTTTCTTT. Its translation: CASSYAQGKNTEAFF.